The clone carrying this T cell receptor (beta chain) was picked up one time. The source of the sample is a study of blood T cell repertoires in COVID-19. Study in general: Spain, Italy and the United States supplied samples that represented acute and convalescent COVID-19.

Original data processing: Reference gene primers were amplified, and this amplification served to estimate nucleated cell counts. Here immunoSEQ multiplex PCR was the method, and the copy in TCRdb shows in-frame clones only, minus some. V and J calls and clone size are given by that table; D and trimming were obtained from the DNA. In the table there are about 230,000 clones, nearly 90% of which are singletons. The ends were cut back, 4 bases at V and 8 bases at J, with 19 bases in the middle. The CDR3 covers 15 residues. CDR1 SGHTA and CDR2 FQGTGA come from the germline V gene. Recruitment covered about two dozen US areas and drew participants whose ages spanned roughly 18 to 89 years. Each participant's cohort was designated according to participant-reported clinical history.

The chain joins TRBV7-3 to TRBJ2-3; possible D gene TRBD2, 6 bases. This TCR was recovered from a woman younger than 45 with acute COVID-19. The specimen sequenced was PBMCs or T cells enriched from blood (not recorded which). CDR3 amino acids: CASSSSTNSGGTQYF. For the CDR3, the DNA is TGTGCCAGCAGCTCTAGCACTAACTCCGGGGGTACGCAGTATTTT.